What follows are 21 T cell receptor beta chains derived from one specimen sequenced in a study of blood T cells in healthy people across ages. Sample-barcoded 5' priming and a J-beta primer mix drove a second PCR of about 7 to 12 cycles. TCRdb redid the calling of the 5' RACE reads with MiXCR, one entry per CDR3 protein. Of about 720,000 distinct CDR3 sequences detected, 20% to 25% appear once; the ten largest clones hold approximately 3.7%. Another study also made use of these data, one on T cells of mothers and their children.

Source material: blood. The receptors were gathered from a boy younger than 18 in good health.

This clonotype was observed a handful of times. In DNA form, the CDR3 reads TGTGCCAGCTCACCGATTTACCAAGAGACCCAGTACTTC. As protein: CASSPIYQETQYF. The chain is built from TRBV18 and TRBJ2-5; no clear D gene. Trimming removed 3 bases at V and 0 bases at J, with 5 bases between. This CDR3 comprises 13 residues. The germline CDR1 and CDR2 sequences are KGHSH and LQKENI.

The V gene is TRBV2, the J gene TRBJ2-3, with a tentative D call TRBD2 (6 bases). The CDR3 runs to 15 residues. The V gene's germline CDR1 is SNHLY and CDR2 FYNNEI. The V gene lost 6 bases and the J gene lost 0 bases, with 13 bases spanning the gap. The CDR3 DNA sequence: TGTGCCAGCAGAACACCGGGACTTAGCACAGATACGCAGTATTTT. Its translation: CASRTPGLSTDTQYF. Looking up the rest from reference TRBV2 and TRBJ2-3 gives the full variable domain: EPEVTQTPSHQVTQMGQEVILRCVPISNHLYFYWYRQILGQKVEFLVSFYNNEISEKSEIFDDQFSVERPDGSNFTLKIRSTKLEDSAMYFCASRTPGLSTDTQYFGPGTRLTVL.

This clonotype was observed a few times. The chain carries TRBV20-1 and TRBJ2-5, with TRBD2 matching over 8 bases. The J call may be wrong; the DNA end is better matched by TRBJ2-7. Germline V CDR1 and CDR2: DFQATT, SNEGSKA (reference sequence). CDR3 size: 14 residues. The CDR3 loop is CSARDQRELYEQYF. For the CDR3, the DNA is TGCAGTGCTAGAGACCAGCGGGAGCTGTACGAGCAGTACTTC.

The chain is built from TRBV10-3 and TRBJ2-7, with 8 bases aligning to TRBD1. The germline CDR1 and CDR2 sequences are ENHRY and SYGVKD. After removal of 10 bases from V and 5 bases from J, the junction contained 7 bases not matched to a gene. The CDR3 is 12 residues long. This CDR3 reads CATGQGAHEQYF. CDR3 nucleotide sequence: TGTGCCACCGGCCAGGGGGCTCACGAGCAGTACTTC.

This clonotype was observed a few times. This chain connects TRBV27 to TRBJ2-5; D may be TRBD2 (6 bases). The J call could be wrong; TRBJ2-1 is a better fit for the DNA end. This CDR3 is built from 15 residues. Germline V gene lookup returns CDR1 MNHEY and CDR2 SMNVEV (reference sequence). CDR3 in amino acids: CASSLNRGLYNEQFF. The DNA of the CDR3 is TGTGCCAGCAGTTTAAACCGGGGACTCTACAATGAGCAGTTCTTC.

The chain is built from TRBV15 and TRBJ2-1, with 8 bases that match TRBD2. The J segment lost 1 base and the V segment lost 3 bases, leaving 8 bases of the junction unmatched. Looked up from germline, CDR1 is LNHNV and CDR2 is YYDKDF (reference sequence). The CDR3 is 17 residues long. The CDR3 nucleotides read TGTGCCACCAGCAGGATAGCGGGAAGGCTTTCCTACAATGAGCAGTTCTTC. Translating it yields CATSRIAGRLSYNEQFF. The variable domain in full, completed from reference TRBV15 and TRBJ2-1, reads DAMVIQNPRYQVTQFGKPVTLSCSQTLNHNVMYWYQQKSSQAPKLLFHYYDKDFNNEADTPDNFQSRRPNTSFCFLDIRSPGLGDTAMYLCATSRIAGRLSYNEQFFGPGTRLTVL.

This sequence joins TRBV20-1 and TRBJ2-3; 9 bases fit TRBD1. This CDR3 spans 14 amino acids. The V and J ends lost 6 bases and 6 bases, in that order; junction bases with no gene match: 10. Germline lookup yields CDR1 DFQATT and CDR2 SNEGSKA (reference sequence). The CDR3 is CSAPGTGIVDTQYF. The CDR3 DNA sequence: TGCAGTGCCCCCGGGACAGGGATTGTCGATACGCAGTATTTT.

In its sample, this clonotype was seen a few times. V and J are TRBV24-1 and TRBJ2-5, with TRBD2 as a possible D gene (6 bases). Germline V lookup: CDR1 KGHDR, CDR2 SFDVKD. Trimming took off 4 bases at V and 5 bases at J, with 13 bases between the two ends. This CDR3 has 14 residues. The CDR3 loop reads CATSEGGARETQYF. Here the CDR3 DNA reads TGTGCCACCAGTGAGGGGGGAGCCCGTGAGACCCAGTACTTC.

This clonotype was seen a handful of times. CDR3 loop: CASRHQPTDTQYF. CDR3 DNA sequence: TGTGCCAGCAGACACCAACCCACAGATACGCAGTATTTT. The chain uses TRBV12-3 or TRBV12-4 and TRBJ2-3; D uncertain. Trimming stripped 6 bases from V and 2 bases from J, with 9 bases between. The CDR3 spans 13 residues.

This clonotype came up a few times. The V and J genes are TRBV12-3 or TRBV12-4 and TRBJ2-3; D is ambiguous. The CDR3 loop spans 13 amino acids. V was pared by 5 bases and J by 6 bases, with 12 bases between. The DNA of the CDR3 is TGTGCCAGCAGTGACCGACCCCCGGATACGCAGTATTTT. Translating it yields CASSDRPPDTQYF.

The rearrangement joins TRBV6-5 to TRBJ1-5, with D uncertain. Trimming pared 0 bases from V and 3 bases from J, leaving 9 bases between. The germline V gene has CDR1 MNHEY and CDR2 SVGAGI. The CDR3 sequence is 15 residues long. For the CDR3, the DNA is TGTGCCAGCAGTTACTCGCGGCAGCTCAATCAGCCCCAGCATTTT. Protein product: CASSYSRQLNQPQHF.

This clonotype has only a few counts. The chain has TRBV28 and TRBJ1-4; tentatively, D is TRBD1 (5 bases). Trimming stripped 7 bases from V and 3 bases from J, with 9 bases between. Germline CDR1 is MDHEN and CDR2 is SYDVKM. The CDR3 spans 13 residues. CDR3 region: CASTGAPNEKLFF. In DNA, the CDR3 is TGTGCCAGCACCGGGGCCCCTAATGAAAAACTGTTTTTT.

The rearrangement links TRBV12-3 or TRBV12-4 to TRBJ2-1, with D tentatively TRBD1 (8 bases). The CDR3 has 17 residues. Trimming left V 3 bases short and J 4 bases short, with 19 bases between. CDR3 amino acids: CASSFYRHRGGYNEQFF. The CDR3 DNA sequence: TGTGCCAGCAGTTTTTATCGGCACAGGGGGGGATACAATGAGCAGTTCTTC.

This clonotype occurred a few times. The chain has TRBV6-6 and TRBJ2-2; no firm D call. Germline V gene sequence: CDR1 MNHNY, CDR2 SVGAGI (reference sequence). The CDR3 loop spans 15 amino acids. The V end lost 7 bases, the J end lost 5 bases, and 17 bases lay between the germline ends. CDR3 nucleotide sequence: TGTGCCAGCATCCCCTGGGAAGTCGGAACCGGGGAGCTGTTTTTT. It is translated as CASIPWEVGTGELFF.

The chain joins TRBV7-2 to TRBJ2-1; possibly TRBD2 for D (7 bases). The J call may not be correct, given that the DNA end is closer to TRBJ2-7. This CDR3 spans 15 amino acids. Germline V gene data show CDR1 as SGHTA and CDR2 as FQGNSA. This chain's CDR3 is CASSLWRGGTYEQYF. As DNA, the CDR3 is TGTGCCAGCAGCTTATGGAGGGGGGGCACATACGAGCAGTACTTC.

The chain carries TRBV11-2 and TRBJ2-7; tentatively, D is TRBD1 (6 bases). Trimming shortened V by 6 bases and J by 0 bases, and 15 bases separated the two germline ends. The CDR3 runs to 15 residues. Germline loops: CDR1 SGHAT, CDR2 FQNNGV. The CDR3 protein is CASRRNRDNSYEQYF. CDR3 sequence (DNA): TGTGCCAGCAGACGTAACCGGGACAACTCCTACGAGCAGTACTTC.

V and J are TRBV2 and TRBJ2-3; weak D call: TRBD2 (5 bases). The CDR3 loop spans 16 amino acids. Germline V gene data show CDR1 as SNHLY and CDR2 as FYNNEI. Between the trimmed V and J ends, which lost 6 bases and 0 bases, there was a span of 16 bases. CDR3 nucleotides: TGTGCCAGCAGCGCCCGTGGCCGGGGAAGCACAGATACGCAGTATTTT. Translating gives CASSARGRGSTDTQYF.

A word on this clonotype: Its ends do not fully match the called genes, so a read error is possible. The chain links TRBV4-1 to TRBJ2-3, with D possibly being TRBD1 or TRBD2 (6 bases each). The CDR3 spans 18 residues. Germline V gene data show CDR1 as MGHRA and CDR2 as YSYEKL. CDR3 residues: CARSQSPVRGVGTDTQYF. The CDR3 region has the DNA TGCGCCCGCAGCCAATCCCCGGTGAGGGGGGTGGGCACAGATACGCAGTATTTT.

This chain links TRBV6-2 or TRBV6-3 with TRBJ1-1; 7 bases are shared with TRBD1. The CDR3 extends over 15 amino acids. The V and J ends lost 4 bases and 3 bases, in that order; junction bases with no gene match: 8. Germline V CDR1 and CDR2: MNHEY, SVGEGT. The CDR3 protein is CASSFEGAGDTEAFF. DNA of the CDR3: TGTGCCAGCAGTTTCGAGGGGGCAGGGGACACTGAAGCTTTCTTT.

This clonotype was seen more than once but under ten times. This chain connects TRBV7-6 to TRBJ2-5, with TRBD1 matching over 7 bases. With the DNA end fitting TRBJ2-1 better, the J assignment may be wrong. The CDR3 contains 16 residues. CDR1 is SGHVS and CDR2 is FNYEAQ in the germline V gene. The DNA for the CDR3 is TGTGCCAGCATCCCAGAGACAGGGCCAGATTCGAGTGAGCAGTTCTTC. This sequence encodes CASIPETGPDSSEQFF.

This sequence joins TRBV5-1 and TRBJ2-7, with D possibly being TRBD1 (5 bases). The tail of the sequence fits TRBJ2-5 better, so the J call may be wrong. The CDR3 length is 14 residues. The germline V gene encodes CDR1 SGHRS and CDR2 YFSETQ. CDR3 sequence (DNA): TGCGCCAGCAGCGTATCAGGGTCTGAAGAGACCCAGTACTTC. Residues: CASSVSGSEETQYF.